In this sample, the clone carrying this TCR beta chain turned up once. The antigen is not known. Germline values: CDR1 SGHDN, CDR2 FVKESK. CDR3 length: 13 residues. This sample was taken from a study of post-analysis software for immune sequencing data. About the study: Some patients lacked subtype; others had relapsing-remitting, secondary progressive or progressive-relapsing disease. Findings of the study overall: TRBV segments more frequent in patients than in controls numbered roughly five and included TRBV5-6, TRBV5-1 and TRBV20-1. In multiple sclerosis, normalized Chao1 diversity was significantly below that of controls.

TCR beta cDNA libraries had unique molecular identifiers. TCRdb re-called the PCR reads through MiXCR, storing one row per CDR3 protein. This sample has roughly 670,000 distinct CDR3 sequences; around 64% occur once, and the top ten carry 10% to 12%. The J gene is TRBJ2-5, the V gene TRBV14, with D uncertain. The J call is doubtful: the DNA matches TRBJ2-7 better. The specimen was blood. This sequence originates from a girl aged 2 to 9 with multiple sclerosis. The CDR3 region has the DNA TGTGCCAGCAGCCAAAGGGTTTTCGGCGAGCAGTACTTC. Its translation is CASSQRVFGEQYF.